The 5 T cell receptor beta chains below were found in one sample sequenced in a study of cytomegalovirus exposure and HLA in healthy donors. Using immunoSEQ multiplex PCR, the repertoire was profiled, and TCRdb retains in-frame clones only, with some absent. Here the sample spans 120,000 to 150,000 clones, more than 85% being singletons. Sequences were obtained from PBMCs. Receptor source: a man between 18 and 35 years old in good health and CMV-seropositive.

The chain is built from TRBV11-2 and TRBJ1-4; D is unclear. V dropped 1 base and J dropped 7 bases, with 10 bases sitting between them. The CDR3 has 14 residues. Germline values: CDR1 SGHAT, CDR2 FQNNGV. CDR3 nucleotides: TGTGCCAGCAGCTTAGGTTCGGGTAGTGAAAAACTGTTTTTT. Its translation is CASSLGSGSEKLFF.

The CDR3 DNA follows: TGTGCCCACCGGAGGGGGGGGCTCAACACCGGGGAGCTGTTTTTT. It yields the protein CAHRRGGLNTGELFF. V and J are TRBV30 and TRBJ2-2; tentative D call: TRBD2 (7 bases). V gave up 8 bases and J gave up 2 bases, with 18 bases separating them. CDR1 and CDR2 from the germline V gene are GTSNPN and SVGIG (reference sequence). The CDR3 consists of 15 residues.

This chain joins TRBV5-8 and TRBJ2-1, with D maybe TRBD2 (5 bases). Trimming cost V 0 bases and J 7 bases, with 11 bases left between them. Per the germline V gene, CDR1 is SGHTS and CDR2 is YDEGEE. The CDR3 is made up of 14 amino acids. This CDR3 is CASSLDGGLNEQFF. DNA for the CDR3: TGTGCCAGCAGCTTGGATGGCGGGCTAAATGAGCAGTTCTTC.

This clone came up once. The rearrangement links TRBV5-8 to TRBJ2-5, with TRBD1 as a possible D gene (6 bases). In germline, CDR1 is SGHTS, CDR2 YDEGEE. V dropped 2 bases and J dropped 1 base, with 12 bases sitting between them. There are 15 residues in the CDR3. CDR3 nucleotide sequence: TGTGCCAGCAGCTTCTCGACAGGCACCCAAGAGACCCAGTACTTC. Translating gives CASSFSTGTQETQYF. Full variable domain (remainder filled in from reference TRBV5-8 and TRBJ2-5): EAGVTQSPTHLIKTRGQQATLRCSPISGHTSVYWYQQALGLGLQFLLWYDEGEERNRGNFPPRFSGRQFPNYSSELNVNALELEDSALYLCASSFSTGTQETQYFGPGTRLLVL.

The chain carries TRBV29-1 and TRBJ2-7, with 7 bases lining up with TRBD1. Looked up from germline, CDR1 is SQVTM and CDR2 is ANQGSEA. The CDR3 spans 15 residues. Trimming at V came to 7 bases and at J to 7 bases, leaving 19 bases not matched to a gene. The CDR3 region is CSAKHGAGGAVEQYF. DNA for the CDR3: TGCAGCGCCAAACACGGGGCAGGGGGAGCGGTTGAGCAGTACTTC.